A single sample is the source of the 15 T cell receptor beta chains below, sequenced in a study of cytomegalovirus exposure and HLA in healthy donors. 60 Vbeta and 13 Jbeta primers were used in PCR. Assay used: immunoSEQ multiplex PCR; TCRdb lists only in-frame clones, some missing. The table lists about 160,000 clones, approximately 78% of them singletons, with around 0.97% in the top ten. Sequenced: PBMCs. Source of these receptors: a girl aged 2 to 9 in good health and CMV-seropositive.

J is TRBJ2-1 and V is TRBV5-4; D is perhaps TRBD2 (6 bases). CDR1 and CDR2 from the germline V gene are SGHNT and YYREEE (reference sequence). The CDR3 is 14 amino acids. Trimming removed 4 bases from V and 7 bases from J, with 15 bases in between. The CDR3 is CASSKGGPANEQFF. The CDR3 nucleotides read TGTGCCAGCAGCAAAGGAGGGCCTGCGAATGAGCAGTTCTTC. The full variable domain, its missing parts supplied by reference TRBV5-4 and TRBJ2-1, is ETGVTQSPTHLIKTRGQQVTLRCSSQSGHNTVSWYQQALGQGPQFIFQYYREEENGRGNFPPRFSGLQFPNYSSELNVNALELDDSALYLCASSKGGPANEQFFGPGTRLTVL.

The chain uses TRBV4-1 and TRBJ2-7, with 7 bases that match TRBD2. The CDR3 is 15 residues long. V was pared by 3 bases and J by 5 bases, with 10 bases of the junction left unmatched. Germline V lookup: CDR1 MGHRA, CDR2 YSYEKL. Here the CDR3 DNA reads TGCGCCAGCAGCCACCCCCTGGGAGGGAACGACGAGCAGTACTTC. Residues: CASSHPLGGNDEQYF.

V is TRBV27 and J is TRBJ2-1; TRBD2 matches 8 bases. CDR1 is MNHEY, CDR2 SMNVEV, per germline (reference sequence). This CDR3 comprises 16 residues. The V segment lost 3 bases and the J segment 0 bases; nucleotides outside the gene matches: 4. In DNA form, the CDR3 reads TGTGCCAGCAGTTTTACGGCGGGAGGCTCCTACAATGAGCAGTTCTTC. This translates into CASSFTAGGSYNEQFF.

CDR3: CASSHYYRDTGNTIYF. In DNA, the CDR3 is TGCGCCAGCAGCCACTATTACCGGGACACTGGAAACACCATATATTTT. J is TRBJ1-3 and V is TRBV4-1, with D perhaps TRBD1 (6 bases). This CDR3 has 16 residues. Germline V lookup: CDR1 MGHRA, CDR2 YSYEKL. The ends were cut back, 3 bases at V and 2 bases at J, with 14 bases in the middle.

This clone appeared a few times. The CDR3 spells CASSKLIGGGNQPQHF. The CDR3 region has the DNA TGTGCCAGCAGCAAATTGATCGGAGGGGGCAATCAGCCCCAGCATTTT. This chain connects TRBV21-1 to TRBJ1-5. TRBV21-1 is a listed pseudogene. This CDR3 region has 16 residues.

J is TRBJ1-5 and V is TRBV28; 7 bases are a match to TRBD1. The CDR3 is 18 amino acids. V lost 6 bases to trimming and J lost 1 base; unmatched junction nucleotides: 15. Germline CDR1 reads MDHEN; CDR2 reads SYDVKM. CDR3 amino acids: CASRSDRDLGKSNQPQHF. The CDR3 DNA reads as TGTGCCAGCAGATCAGACAGGGACCTGGGGAAAAGCAATCAGCCCCAGCATTTT.

CDR3 coding DNA: TGCAGCGTTGAAAGGGTTTTACAGGAACAAGAGACCCAGTACTTC. This translates into CSVERVLQEQETQYF. This sequence joins TRBV29-1 and TRBJ2-5; maybe TRBD1 (5 bases). This CDR3 is built from 15 residues. The germline gives CDR1 SQVTM, CDR2 ANQGSEA. The germline V and J ends were trimmed by 2 bases and 2 bases, with 15 bases remaining between them.

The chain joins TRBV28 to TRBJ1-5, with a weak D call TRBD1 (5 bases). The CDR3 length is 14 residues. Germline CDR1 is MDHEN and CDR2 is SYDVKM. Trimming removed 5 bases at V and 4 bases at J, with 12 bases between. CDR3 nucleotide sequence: TGTGCCAGCAGTCAGGGTTATCCAAATCAGCCCCAGCATTTT. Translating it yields CASSQGYPNQPQHF.

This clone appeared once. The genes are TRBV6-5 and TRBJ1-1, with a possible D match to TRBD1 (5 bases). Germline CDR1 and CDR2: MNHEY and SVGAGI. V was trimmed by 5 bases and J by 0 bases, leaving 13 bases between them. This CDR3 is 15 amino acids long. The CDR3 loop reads CASSNRYTLNTEAFF. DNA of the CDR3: TGTGCCAGCAGTAACAGGTATACTCTGAACACTGAAGCTTTCTTT.

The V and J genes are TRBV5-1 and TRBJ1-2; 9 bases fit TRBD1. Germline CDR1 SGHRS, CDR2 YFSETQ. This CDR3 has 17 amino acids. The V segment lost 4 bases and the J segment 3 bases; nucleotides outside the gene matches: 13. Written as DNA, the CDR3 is TGCGCCAGCAGCGAATTACCCTCATACAGGGGGCACTATGGCTACACCTTC. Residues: CASSELPSYRGHYGYTF.

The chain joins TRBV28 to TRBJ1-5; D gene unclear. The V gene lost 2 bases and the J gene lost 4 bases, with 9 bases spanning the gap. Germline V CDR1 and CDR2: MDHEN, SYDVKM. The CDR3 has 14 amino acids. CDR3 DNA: TGTGCCAGCAGTTTACCGGCGGGGAATCAGCCCCAGCATTTT. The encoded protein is CASSLPAGNQPQHF.

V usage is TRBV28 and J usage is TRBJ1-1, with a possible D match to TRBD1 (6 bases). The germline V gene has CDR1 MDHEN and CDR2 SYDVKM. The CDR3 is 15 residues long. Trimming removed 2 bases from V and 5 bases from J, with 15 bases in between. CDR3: CASSLLGRGRTEAFF. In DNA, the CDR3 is TGTGCCAGCAGTTTACTCGGGAGGGGGAGAACTGAAGCTTTCTTT.

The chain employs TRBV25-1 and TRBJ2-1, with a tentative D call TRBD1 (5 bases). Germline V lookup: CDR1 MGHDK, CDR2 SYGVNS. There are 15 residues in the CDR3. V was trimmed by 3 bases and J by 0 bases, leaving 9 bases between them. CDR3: CASSDHRSSYNEQFF. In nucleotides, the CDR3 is TGTGCCAGCAGTGATCACAGGAGCTCCTACAATGAGCAGTTCTTC. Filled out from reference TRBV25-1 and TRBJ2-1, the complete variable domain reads EADIYQTPRYLVIGTGKKITLECSQTMGHDKMYWYQQDPGMELHLIHYSYGVNSTEKGDLSSESTVSRIRTEHFPLTLESARPSHTSQYLCASSDHRSSYNEQFFGPGTRLTVL.

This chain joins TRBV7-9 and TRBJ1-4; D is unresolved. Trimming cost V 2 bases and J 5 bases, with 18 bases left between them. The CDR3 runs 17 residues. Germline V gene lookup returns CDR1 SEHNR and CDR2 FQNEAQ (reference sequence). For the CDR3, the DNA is TGTGCCAGCAGCTTACCCCCTCGACCCGCGGGGAATGAAAAACTGTTTTTT. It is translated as CASSLPPRPAGNEKLFF.

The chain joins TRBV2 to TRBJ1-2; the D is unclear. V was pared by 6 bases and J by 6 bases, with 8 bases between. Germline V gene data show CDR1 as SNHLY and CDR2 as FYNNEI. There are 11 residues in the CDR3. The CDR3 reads CASRNYNGYTF. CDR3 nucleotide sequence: TGTGCCAGCAGGAACTATAATGGCTACACCTTC.